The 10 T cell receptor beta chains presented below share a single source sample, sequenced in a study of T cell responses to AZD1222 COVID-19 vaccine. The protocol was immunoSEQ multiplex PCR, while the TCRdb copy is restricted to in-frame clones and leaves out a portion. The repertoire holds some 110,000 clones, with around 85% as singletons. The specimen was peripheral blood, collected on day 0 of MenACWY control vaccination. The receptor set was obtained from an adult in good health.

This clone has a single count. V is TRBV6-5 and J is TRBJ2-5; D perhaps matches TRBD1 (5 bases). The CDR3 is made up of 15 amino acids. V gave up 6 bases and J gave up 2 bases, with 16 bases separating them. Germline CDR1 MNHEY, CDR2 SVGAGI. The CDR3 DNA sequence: TGTGCCAGCAGCCGCGATTGGGGCCCGCAAGAGACCCAGTACTTC. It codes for CASSRDWGPQETQYF.

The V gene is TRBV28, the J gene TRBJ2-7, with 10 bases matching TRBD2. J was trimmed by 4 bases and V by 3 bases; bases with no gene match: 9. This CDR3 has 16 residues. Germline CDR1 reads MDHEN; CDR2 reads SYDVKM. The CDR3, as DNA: TGTGCCAGCAGTTTCCCGGGAGAAGCGGGGGGGTACGAGCAGTACTTC. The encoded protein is CASSFPGEAGGYEQYF.

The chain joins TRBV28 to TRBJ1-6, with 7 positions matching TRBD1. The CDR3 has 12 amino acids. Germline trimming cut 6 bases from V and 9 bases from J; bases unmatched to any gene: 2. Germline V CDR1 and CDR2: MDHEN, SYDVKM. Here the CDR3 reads CASSDRVSPLHF. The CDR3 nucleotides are TGTGCCAGCAGCGACAGGGTTTCACCCCTCCACTTT.

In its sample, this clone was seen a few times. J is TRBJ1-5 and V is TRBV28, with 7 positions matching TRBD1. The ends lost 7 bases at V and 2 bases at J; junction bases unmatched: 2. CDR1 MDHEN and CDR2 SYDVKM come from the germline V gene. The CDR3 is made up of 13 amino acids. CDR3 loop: CASKGQGNQPQHF. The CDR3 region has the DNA TGTGCCAGCAAAGGACAGGGCAATCAGCCCCAGCATTTT.

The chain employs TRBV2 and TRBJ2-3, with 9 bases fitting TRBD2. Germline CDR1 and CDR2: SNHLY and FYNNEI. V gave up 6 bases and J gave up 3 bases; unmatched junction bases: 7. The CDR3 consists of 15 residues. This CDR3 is CASSPGLAWTDTQYF. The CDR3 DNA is TGTGCCAGCAGCCCCGGACTAGCGTGGACAGATACGCAGTATTTT.

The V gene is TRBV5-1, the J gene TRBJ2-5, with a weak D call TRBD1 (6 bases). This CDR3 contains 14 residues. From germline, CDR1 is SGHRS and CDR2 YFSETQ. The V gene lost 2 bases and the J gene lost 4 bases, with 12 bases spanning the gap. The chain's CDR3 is CASSFPGDRETQYF. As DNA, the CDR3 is TGCGCCAGCAGCTTCCCAGGGGACCGAGAGACCCAGTACTTC.

This chain's CDR3 is CASSSLPAGMPTEAFF. The CDR3 DNA reads as TGTGCCAGCAGCTCGCTTCCCGCAGGGATGCCCACTGAAGCTTTCTTT. The chain couples TRBV7-6 to TRBJ1-1; D perhaps matches TRBD1 (5 bases). CDR1 SGHVS and CDR2 FNYEAQ come from the germline V gene. The CDR3 loop spans 16 amino acids. The V end was cut by 4 bases, the J end by 4 bases, with 19 bases between.

CDR3 DNA sequence: TGTGCCAGCAGCCCTGCAGGGGGAGCCAAAAACATTCAGTACTTC. It specifies CASSPAGGAKNIQYF. The rearrangement links TRBV5-4 to TRBJ2-4; 7 bases align to TRBD1. CDR3 size: 15 residues. The germline CDR1 and CDR2 sequences are SGHNT and YYREEE (reference sequence). The ends lost 4 bases at V and 0 bases at J; junction bases unmatched: 4. Looking up the rest from reference TRBV5-4 and TRBJ2-4 gives the full variable domain: ETGVTQSPTHLIKTRGQQVTLRCSSQSGHNTVSWYQQALGQGPQFIFQYYREEENGRGNFPPRFSGLQFPNYSSELNVNALELDDSALYLCASSPAGGAKNIQYFGAGTRLSVL.

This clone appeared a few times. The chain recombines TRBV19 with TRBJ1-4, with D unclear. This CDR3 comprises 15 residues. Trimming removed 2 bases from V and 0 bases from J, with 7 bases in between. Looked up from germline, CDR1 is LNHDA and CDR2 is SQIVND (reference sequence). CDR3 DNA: TGTGCCAGTAGTATAAACGGTGCAACTAATGAAAAACTGTTTTTT. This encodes CASSINGATNEKLFF.

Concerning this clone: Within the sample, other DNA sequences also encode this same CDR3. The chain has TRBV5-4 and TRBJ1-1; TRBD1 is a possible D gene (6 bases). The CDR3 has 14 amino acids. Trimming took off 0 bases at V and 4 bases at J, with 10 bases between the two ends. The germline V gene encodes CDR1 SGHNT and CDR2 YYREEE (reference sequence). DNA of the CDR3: TGTGCCAGCAGCTTGGACAGGGTGGGCACTGAAGCTTTCTTT. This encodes CASSLDRVGTEAFF.